Listed here is a single T cell receptor (beta chain). The antigen remains undetermined. Clones were read by immunoSEQ multiplex PCR, and TCRdb kept only the in-frame ones, dropping some. Of 80,000 to 95,000 clones listed, about 87% are singletons. V lost 8 bases and J lost 6; bases outside the gene matches: 5. The V gene's germline CDR1 is SGHTA and CDR2 FQGTGA. This CDR3 region has 14 residues. These data come from a study of identifying expanded T cells in peripheral blood. Whole-study findings and limits: Across healthy donors, higher total template counts meant significantly greater approximately 2-week count variance. Over two and four weeks, about 15 and 19 clones changed, versus approximately 1.1 between replicates.

The sample taken for sequencing was blood. The V and J genes are TRBV7-3 and TRBJ2-1, with 12 bases aligning to TRBD2. The clonotype was recovered from a person aged 18 to 75 in good health. Here the CDR3 DNA reads TGTGCCAGCTCACTAGCGGGAGGTGGCAATGAGCAGTTCTTC. Translation gives CASSLAGGGNEQFF.